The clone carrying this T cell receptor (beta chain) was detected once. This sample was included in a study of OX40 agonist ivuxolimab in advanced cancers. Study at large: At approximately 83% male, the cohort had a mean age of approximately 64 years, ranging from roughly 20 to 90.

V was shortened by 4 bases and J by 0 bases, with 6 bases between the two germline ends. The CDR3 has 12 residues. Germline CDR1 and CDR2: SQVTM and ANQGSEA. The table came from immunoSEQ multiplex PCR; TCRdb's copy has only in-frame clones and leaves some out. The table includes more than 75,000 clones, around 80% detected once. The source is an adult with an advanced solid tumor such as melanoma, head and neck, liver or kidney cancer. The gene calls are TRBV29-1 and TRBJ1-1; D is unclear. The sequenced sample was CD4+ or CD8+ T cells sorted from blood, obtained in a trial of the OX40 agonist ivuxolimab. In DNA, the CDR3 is TGCAGCGTTGCGGGTTTGAACACTGAAGCTTTCTTT. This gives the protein CSVAGLNTEAFF.